This record concerns one T cell receptor (beta chain) sequence. The data are from a study of blood T cell repertoires in COVID-19. Study at large: Material from acute and convalescent COVID-19 was sourced from the United States, Italy and Spain.

In Seattle, patients joined the study during active infection and were tracked longitudinally. Trimming shortened V by 0 bases and J by 4 bases, and 13 bases separated the two germline ends. The CDR3 is 16 amino acids. Per germline, CDR1 LGHNA and CDR2 YSLEER. In the original processing: Estimation of nucleated cell counts was performed using reference gene primer amplification. Assay: immunoSEQ multiplex PCR; the TCRdb copy retains only in-frame clones and omits some. V and J calls and clone size are those listed in that table; D and trimming were worked out from the DNA. The sample yields roughly 250,000 clones, about 85% seen once.

The rearrangement links TRBV4-3 to TRBJ1-5, with D possibly matching TRBD1 (6 bases). The receptor was derived from a human donor with COVID-19, enrolled during active disease. The donor label of this sample is uncertain. Sequences were obtained from peripheral blood. The chain's CDR3 is CASSQDWLQGNQPQHF. CDR3 in DNA: TGCGCCAGCAGCCAAGATTGGCTTCAGGGGAATCAGCCCCAGCATTTT.